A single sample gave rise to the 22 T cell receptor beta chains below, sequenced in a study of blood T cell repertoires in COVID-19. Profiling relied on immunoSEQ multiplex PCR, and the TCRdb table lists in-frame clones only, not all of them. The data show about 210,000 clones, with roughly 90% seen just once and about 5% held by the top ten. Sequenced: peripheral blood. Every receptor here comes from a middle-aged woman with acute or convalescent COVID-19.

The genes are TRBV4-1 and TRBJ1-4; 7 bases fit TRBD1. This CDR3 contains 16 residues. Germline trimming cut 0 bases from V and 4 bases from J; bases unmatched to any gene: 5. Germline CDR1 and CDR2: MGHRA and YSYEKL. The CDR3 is CASSQDLTGYNEKLFF. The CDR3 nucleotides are TGCGCCAGCAGCCAAGATCTGACAGGGTATAATGAAAAACTGTTTTTT.

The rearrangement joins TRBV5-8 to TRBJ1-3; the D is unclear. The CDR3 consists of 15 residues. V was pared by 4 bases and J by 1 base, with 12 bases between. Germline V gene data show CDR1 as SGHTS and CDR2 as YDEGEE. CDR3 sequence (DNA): TGTGCCAGCAGCCACAACCGAGGGTCTGGAAACACCATATATTTT. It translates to CASSHNRGSGNTIYF.

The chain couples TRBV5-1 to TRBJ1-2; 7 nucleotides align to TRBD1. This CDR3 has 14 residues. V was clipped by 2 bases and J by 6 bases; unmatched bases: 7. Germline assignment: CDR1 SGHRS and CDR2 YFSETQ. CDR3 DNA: TGCGCCAGCAGCTTTCAGGGACAGTTAAATGGCTACACCTTC. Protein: CASSFQGQLNGYTF.

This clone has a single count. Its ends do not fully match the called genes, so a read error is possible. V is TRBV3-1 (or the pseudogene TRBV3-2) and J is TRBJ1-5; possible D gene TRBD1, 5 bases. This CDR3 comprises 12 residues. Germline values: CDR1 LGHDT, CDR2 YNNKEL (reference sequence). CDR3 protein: CATSLGGQPQHF. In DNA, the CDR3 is TGTGCCACCAGCCTGGGGGGTCAGCCCCAGCATTTT.

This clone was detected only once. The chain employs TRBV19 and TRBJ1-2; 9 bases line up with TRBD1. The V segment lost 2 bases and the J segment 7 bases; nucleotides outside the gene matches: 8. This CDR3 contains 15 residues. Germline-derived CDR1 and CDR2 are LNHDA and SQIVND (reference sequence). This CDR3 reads CASSIQQGAGVGYTF. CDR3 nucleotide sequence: TGTGCCAGTAGTATACAACAGGGGGCAGGAGTTGGCTACACCTTC.

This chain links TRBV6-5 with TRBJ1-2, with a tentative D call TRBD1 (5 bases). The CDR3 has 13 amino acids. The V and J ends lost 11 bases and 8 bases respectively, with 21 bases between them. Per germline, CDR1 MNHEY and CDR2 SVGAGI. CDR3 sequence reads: CASTGGEAWGYTF. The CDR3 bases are TGTGCCTCTACGGGGGGAGAGGCCTGGGGCTACACCTTC.

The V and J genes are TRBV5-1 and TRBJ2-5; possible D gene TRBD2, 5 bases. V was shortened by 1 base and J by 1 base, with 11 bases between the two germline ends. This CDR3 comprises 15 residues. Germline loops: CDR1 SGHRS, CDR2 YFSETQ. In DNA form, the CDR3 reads TGCGCCAGCAGCTTGACGCGGGCAGTCCAAGAGACCCAGTACTTC. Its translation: CASSLTRAVQETQYF. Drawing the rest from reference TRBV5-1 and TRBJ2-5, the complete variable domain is KAGVTQTPRYLIKTRGQQVTLSCSPISGHRSVSWYQQTPGQGLQFLFEYFSETQRNKGNFPGRFSGRQFSNSRSEMNVSTLELGDSALYLCASSLTRAVQETQYFGPGTRLLVL.

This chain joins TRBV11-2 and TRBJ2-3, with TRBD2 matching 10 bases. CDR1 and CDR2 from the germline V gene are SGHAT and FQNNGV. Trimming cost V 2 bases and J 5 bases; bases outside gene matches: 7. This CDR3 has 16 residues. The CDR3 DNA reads TGTGCCAGCAGCTTAATCTCGGGACTAGCGAGAGATACGCAGTATTTT. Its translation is CASSLISGLARDTQYF.

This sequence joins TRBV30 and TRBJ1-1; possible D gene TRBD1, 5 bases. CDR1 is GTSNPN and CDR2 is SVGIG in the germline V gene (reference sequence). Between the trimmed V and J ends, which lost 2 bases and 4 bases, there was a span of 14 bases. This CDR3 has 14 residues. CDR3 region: CAWSLGGRGTEAFF. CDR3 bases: TGTGCCTGGAGTTTGGGAGGGAGGGGCACTGAAGCTTTCTTT.

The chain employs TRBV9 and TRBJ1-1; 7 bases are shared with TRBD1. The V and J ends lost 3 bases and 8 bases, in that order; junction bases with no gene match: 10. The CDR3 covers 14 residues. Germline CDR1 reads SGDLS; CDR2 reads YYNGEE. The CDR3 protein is CASSDHPTGPEAFF. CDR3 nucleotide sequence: TGTGCCAGCAGCGATCACCCGACAGGGCCGGAAGCTTTCTTT.

CDR3 nucleotide sequence: TGCGCCAGCAGCCAAGATGTTGCAGGGGTTCAGCCCCAGCATTTT. Protein sequence: CASSQDVAGVQPQHF. V and J are TRBV4-1 and TRBJ1-5; D may be TRBD1 (6 bases). Per germline, CDR1 MGHRA and CDR2 YSYEKL. The CDR3 spans 15 residues. Deletions cut 0 bases from V and 6 bases from J, with 12 bases between.

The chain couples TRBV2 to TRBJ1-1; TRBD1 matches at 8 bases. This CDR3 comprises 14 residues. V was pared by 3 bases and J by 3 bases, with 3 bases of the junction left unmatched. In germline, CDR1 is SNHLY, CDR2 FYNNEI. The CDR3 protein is CASSEDREYTEAFF. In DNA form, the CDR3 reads TGTGCCAGCAGTGAGGACAGGGAGTACACTGAAGCTTTCTTT.

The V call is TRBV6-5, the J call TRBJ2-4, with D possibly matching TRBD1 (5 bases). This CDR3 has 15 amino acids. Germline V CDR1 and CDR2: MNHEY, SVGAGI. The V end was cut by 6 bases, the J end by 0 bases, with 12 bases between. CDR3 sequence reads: CASRNSREAKNIQYF. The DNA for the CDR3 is TGTGCCAGCAGGAATAGCAGGGAAGCCAAAAACATTCAGTACTTC.

DNA of the CDR3: TGTGCCAGCACACAGGGGACTGGAAACACCATATATTTT. Its translation: CASTQGTGNTIYF. The genes are TRBV6-5 and TRBJ1-3, with TRBD1 identical over 7 bases. The CDR3 is 13 amino acids. Per germline, CDR1 MNHEY and CDR2 SVGAGI. V shed 7 bases, J shed 2 bases, and the junction held 2 bases outside the gene matches.

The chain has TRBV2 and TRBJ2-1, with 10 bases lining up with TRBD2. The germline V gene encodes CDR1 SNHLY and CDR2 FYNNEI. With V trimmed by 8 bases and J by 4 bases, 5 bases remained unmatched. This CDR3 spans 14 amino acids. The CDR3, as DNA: TGTGCCAGCTTTACTAGCGGGACTTACAATGAGCAGTTCTTC. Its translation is CASFTSGTYNEQFF.

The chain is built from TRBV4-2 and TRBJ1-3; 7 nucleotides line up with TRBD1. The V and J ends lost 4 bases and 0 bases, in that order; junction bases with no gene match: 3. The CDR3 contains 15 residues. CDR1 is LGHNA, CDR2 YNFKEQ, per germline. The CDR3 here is CASSPWTGSGNTIYF. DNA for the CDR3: TGTGCCAGCAGCCCCTGGACAGGCTCTGGAAACACCATATATTTT.

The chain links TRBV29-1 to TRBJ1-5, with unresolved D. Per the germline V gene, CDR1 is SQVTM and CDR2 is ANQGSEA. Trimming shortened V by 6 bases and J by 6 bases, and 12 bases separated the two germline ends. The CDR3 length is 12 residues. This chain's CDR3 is CSVSFEGQPQHF. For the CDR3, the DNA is TGCAGCGTCAGCTTTGAGGGTCAGCCCCAGCATTTT. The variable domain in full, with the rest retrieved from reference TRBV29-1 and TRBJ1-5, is SAVISQKPSRDICQRGTSLTIQCQVDSQVTMMFWYRQQPGQSLTLIATANQGSEATYESGFVIDKFPISRPNLTFSTLTVSNMSPEDSSIYLCSVSFEGQPQHFGDGTRLSIL.

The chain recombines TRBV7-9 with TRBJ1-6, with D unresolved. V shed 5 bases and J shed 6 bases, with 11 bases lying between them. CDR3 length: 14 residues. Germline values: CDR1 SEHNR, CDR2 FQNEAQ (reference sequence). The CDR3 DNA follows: TGTGCCAGCAGCGTACCGACGGGTAATTCACCCCTCCACTTT. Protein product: CASSVPTGNSPLHF.

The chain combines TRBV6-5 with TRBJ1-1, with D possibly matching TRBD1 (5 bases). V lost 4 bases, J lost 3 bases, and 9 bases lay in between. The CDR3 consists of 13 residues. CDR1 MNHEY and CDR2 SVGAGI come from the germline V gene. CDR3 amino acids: CASSSDSHTEAFF. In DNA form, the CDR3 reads TGTGCCAGCAGTTCTGACAGCCACACTGAAGCTTTCTTT.

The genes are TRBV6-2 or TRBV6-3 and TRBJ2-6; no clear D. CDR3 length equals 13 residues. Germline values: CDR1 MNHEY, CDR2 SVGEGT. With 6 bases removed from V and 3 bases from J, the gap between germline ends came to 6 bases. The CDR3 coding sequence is TGTGCCAGCAGCCTCGGTGGGGCCAACGTCCTGACTTTC. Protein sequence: CASSLGGANVLTF.

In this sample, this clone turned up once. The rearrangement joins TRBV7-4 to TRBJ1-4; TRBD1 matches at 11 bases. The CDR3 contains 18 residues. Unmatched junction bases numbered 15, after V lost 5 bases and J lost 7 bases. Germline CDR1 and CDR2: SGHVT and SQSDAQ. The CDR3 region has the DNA TGTGCCAGCAGCCGTATGAAGGGACAGGGGGAGTTGGGTGAAAAACTGTTTTTT. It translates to CASSRMKGQGELGEKLFF.

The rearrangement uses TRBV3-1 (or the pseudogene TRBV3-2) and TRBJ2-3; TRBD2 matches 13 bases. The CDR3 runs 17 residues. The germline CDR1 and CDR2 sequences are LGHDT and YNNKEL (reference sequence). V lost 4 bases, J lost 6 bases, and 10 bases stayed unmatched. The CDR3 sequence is CASSPWTSGGWADTQYF. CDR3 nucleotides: TGTGCCAGCAGCCCCTGGACTAGCGGGGGTTGGGCGGATACGCAGTATTTT.